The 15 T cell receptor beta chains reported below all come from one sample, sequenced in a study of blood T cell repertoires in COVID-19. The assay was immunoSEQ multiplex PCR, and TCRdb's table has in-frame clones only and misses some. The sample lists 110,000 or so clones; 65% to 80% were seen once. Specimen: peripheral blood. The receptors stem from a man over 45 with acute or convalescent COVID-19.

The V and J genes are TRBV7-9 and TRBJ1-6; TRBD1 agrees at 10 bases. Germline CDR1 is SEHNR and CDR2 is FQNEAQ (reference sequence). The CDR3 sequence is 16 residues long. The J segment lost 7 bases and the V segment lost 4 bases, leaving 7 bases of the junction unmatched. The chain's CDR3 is CASSSRRQGANSPLHF. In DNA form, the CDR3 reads TGTGCCAGCAGCTCCAGAAGACAGGGGGCGAATTCACCCCTCCACTTT.

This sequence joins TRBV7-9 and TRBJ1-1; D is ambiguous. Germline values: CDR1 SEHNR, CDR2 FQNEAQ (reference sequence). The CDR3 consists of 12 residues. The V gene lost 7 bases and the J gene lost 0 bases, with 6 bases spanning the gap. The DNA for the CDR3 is TGTGCCAGCAAACAGATGAACACTGAAGCTTTCTTT. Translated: CASKQMNTEAFF.

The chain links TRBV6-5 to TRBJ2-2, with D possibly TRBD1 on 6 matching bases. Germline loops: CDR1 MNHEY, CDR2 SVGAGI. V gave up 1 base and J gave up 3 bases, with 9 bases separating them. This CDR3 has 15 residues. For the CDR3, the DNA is TGTGCCAGCAGTTACTGGACAGAGGACACCGGGGAGCTGTTTTTT. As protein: CASSYWTEDTGELFF.

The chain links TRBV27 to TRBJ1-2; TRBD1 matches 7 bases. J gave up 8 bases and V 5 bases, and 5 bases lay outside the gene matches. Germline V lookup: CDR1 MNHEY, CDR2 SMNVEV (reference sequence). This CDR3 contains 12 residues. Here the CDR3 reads CASSPRGGGYTF. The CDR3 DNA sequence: TGTGCCAGCAGTCCCCGAGGGGGCGGCTACACCTTC.

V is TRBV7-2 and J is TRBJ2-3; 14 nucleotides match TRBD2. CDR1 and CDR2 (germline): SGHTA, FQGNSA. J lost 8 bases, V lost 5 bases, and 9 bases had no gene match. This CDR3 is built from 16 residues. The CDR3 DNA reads TGTGCCAGCAGCCCCGGGGGGACTAGCGGGAGTTTTACGCAGTATTTT. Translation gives CASSPGGTSGSFTQYF.

In DNA form, the CDR3 reads TGTGCCAGCAGCGGAAGGGGGCGCCTTGACTATGGCTACACCTTC. It is translated as CASSGRGRLDYGYTF. This chain joins TRBV9 and TRBJ1-2; 7 nucleotides match TRBD1. The ends lost 3 bases at V and 3 bases at J; junction bases unmatched: 8. Germline CDR1 is SGDLS and CDR2 is YYNGEE. The CDR3 runs 15 residues.

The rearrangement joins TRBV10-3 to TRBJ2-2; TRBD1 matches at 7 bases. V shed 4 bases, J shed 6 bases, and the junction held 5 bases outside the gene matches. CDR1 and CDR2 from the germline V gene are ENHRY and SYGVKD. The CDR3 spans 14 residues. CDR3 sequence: CAISAPTGSGELFF. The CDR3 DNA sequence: TGTGCCATCAGTGCCCCGACAGGGTCCGGGGAGCTGTTTTTT.

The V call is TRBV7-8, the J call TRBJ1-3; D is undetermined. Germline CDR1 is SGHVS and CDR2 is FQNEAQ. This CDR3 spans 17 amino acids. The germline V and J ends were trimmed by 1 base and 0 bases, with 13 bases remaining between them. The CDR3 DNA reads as TGTGCCAGCAGCTTAGGGGCCACATCGCACTCTGGAAACACCATATATTTT. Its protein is CASSLGATSHSGNTIYF.

The CDR3 DNA follows: TGTGCCAGCAGTTACTCGAGTCGTCCGGGAAATCAGCCCCAGCATTTT. Translation gives CASSYSSRPGNQPQHF. The chain combines TRBV6-5 with TRBJ1-5; D unclear. Germline-derived CDR1 and CDR2 are MNHEY and SVGAGI. The CDR3 has 16 amino acids. V shed 0 bases and J shed 4 bases, with 13 bases lying between them.

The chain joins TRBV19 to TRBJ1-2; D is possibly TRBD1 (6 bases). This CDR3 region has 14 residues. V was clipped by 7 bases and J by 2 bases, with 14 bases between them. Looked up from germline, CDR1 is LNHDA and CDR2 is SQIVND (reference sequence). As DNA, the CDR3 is TGTGCCAGTAACCCGACAGGAACAAACTATGGCTACACCTTC. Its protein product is CASNPTGTNYGYTF. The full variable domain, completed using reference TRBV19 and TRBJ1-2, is DGGITQSPKYLFRKEGQNVTLSCEQNLNHDAMYWYRQDPGQGLRLIYYSQIVNDFQKGDIAEGYSVSREKKESFPLTVTSAQKNPTAFYLCASNPTGTNYGYTFGSGTRLTVV.

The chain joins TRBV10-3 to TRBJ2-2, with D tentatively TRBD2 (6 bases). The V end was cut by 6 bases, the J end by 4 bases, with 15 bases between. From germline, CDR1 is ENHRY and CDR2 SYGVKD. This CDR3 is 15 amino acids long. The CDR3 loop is CAIRAGLESTGELFF. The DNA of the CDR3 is TGTGCCATCAGGGCGGGACTCGAAAGCACCGGGGAGCTGTTTTTT.

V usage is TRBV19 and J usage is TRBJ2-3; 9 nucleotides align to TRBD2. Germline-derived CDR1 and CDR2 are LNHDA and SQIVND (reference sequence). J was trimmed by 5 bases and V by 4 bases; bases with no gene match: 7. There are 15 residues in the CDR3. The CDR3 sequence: CASSTTGLARDTQYF. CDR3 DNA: TGTGCCAGTAGTACCACGGGACTAGCACGAGATACGCAGTATTTT.

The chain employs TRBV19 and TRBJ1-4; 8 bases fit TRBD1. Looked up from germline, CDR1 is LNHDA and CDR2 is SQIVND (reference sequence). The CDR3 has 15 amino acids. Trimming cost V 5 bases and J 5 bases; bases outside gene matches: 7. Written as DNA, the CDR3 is TGTGCCAGTAGTCTACCGGACAGGGTAAATGAAAAACTGTTTTTT. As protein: CASSLPDRVNEKLFF.

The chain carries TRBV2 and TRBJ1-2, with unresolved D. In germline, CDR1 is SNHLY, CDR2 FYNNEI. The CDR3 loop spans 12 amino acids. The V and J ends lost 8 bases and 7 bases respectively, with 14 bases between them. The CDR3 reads CASGRERVGYTF. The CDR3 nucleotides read TGTGCCAGCGGGCGGGAAAGGGTTGGCTACACCTTC.

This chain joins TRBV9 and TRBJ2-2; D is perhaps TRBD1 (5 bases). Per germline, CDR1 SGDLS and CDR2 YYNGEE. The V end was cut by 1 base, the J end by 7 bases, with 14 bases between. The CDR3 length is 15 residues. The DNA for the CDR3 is TGTGCCAGCAGCGTACGGGCAGGGCGAGGCGGGGAGCTGTTTTTT. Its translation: CASSVRAGRGGELFF.